This T cell receptor beta chain was identified in a study of shared clonotypes between healthy human individuals. From germline, CDR1 is MDHEN and CDR2 SYDVKM. The CDR3 length is 16 residues. Trimming pared 4 bases from V and 0 bases from J, leaving 14 bases between. Measured with immunoSEQ multiplex PCR; TCRdb has only the in-frame clones, and not every one. Of 2 million to 2.5 million clones in the sample, roughly 92% were seen once. The rearrangement joins TRBV28 to TRBJ2-3, with D maybe TRBD1 (6 bases). Sequences were obtained from naive CD4+ T cells from PBMCs. Subset given: CD45RA+ positively selected. This receptor was obtained from a young man in good health. Some clones in this sample may be carry-over from other donors' samples. The CDR3 region is CASSSRVGQSTDTQYF. DNA of the CDR3: TGTGCCAGCAGTTCCCGCGTGGGACAAAGCACAGATACGCAGTATTTT.